The 19 T cell receptor beta chains in this list originate from one sample, sequenced in a study of CD8 T cells in Susac syndrome. An input of about 0.45 to 1 ug of RNA was subjected to reverse transcription using random hexamers. MiXCR was run by TCRdb on the immunoSEQ multiplex PCR reads, yielding one entry per CDR3 protein. In the table there are roughly 130,000 distinct CDR3 sequences, roughly 94% of which are singletons. The sample taken for sequencing was CD8+ T cells from PBMCs. These receptor sequences come from a human donor with Susac syndrome.

CDR3 in DNA: TGTGCCAGTAGTATCGCTCTGGGGCTGCGGTACTTC. Translated: CASSIALGLRYF. The chain uses TRBV19 and TRBJ2-4; D might be TRBD1 (5 bases). Trimming took off 3 bases at V and 15 bases at J, with 15 bases between the two ends. Germline lookup yields CDR1 LNHDA and CDR2 SQIVND (reference sequence). The CDR3 covers 12 residues.

The count of this clonotype is one. The chain carries TRBV3-1 and TRBJ2-5; D gene ambiguous. V lost 1 base and J 3 bases, leaving 6 bases between the germline ends. Germline-derived CDR1 and CDR2 are LGHDT and YNNKEL (reference sequence). The CDR3 runs to 13 residues. This CDR3 is CASSQGLEETQYF. For the CDR3, the DNA is TGTGCCAGCAGCCAAGGTCTGGAAGAGACCCAGTACTTC.

The rearrangement links TRBV19 to TRBJ2-1, with a weak D call TRBD2 (7 bases). Germline CDR1 reads LNHDA; CDR2 reads SQIVND (reference sequence). The CDR3 contains 14 residues. V was clipped by 7 bases and J by 2 bases, with 12 bases between them. In DNA form, the CDR3 reads TGTGCCAGTAATTGGGGGGGGCCCTACAATGAGCAGTTCTTC. Encoded protein: CASNWGGPYNEQFF.

The rearrangement uses TRBV29-1 and TRBJ1-4; unclear D gene. Per germline, CDR1 SQVTM and CDR2 ANQGSEA. With 4 bases removed from V and 2 bases from J, the gap between germline ends came to 8 bases. The CDR3 is made up of 13 amino acids. CDR3 DNA: TGCAGCGTTGTGTCGGGCACTAATGAAAAACTGTTTTTT. This gives the protein CSVVSGTNEKLFF.

This sequence joins TRBV3-1 and TRBJ2-3, with D possibly being TRBD1 (6 bases). Between the trimmed V and J ends, which lost 4 bases and 2 bases, there was a span of 10 bases. This CDR3 region has 14 residues. The germline gives CDR1 LGHDT, CDR2 YNNKEL (reference sequence). CDR3 residues: CASSRTAITDTQYF. Written as DNA, the CDR3 is TGTGCCAGCAGCCGGACAGCTATCACAGATACGCAGTATTTT.

The chain couples TRBV20-1 to TRBJ2-2, with D possibly matching TRBD1 (5 bases). Germline V CDR1 and CDR2: DFQATT, SNEGSKA (reference sequence). The CDR3 length is 15 residues. Trimming pared 4 bases from V and 6 bases from J, leaving 18 bases between. The CDR3 DNA reads as TGCAGTGCTAAATCGGCAGGGTGGGATGCCGGGGAGCTGTTTTTT. Its protein product is CSAKSAGWDAGELFF.

As DNA, the CDR3 is TGTGCCAGCAGCTTAGGGGACCTAAGGAACACTGAAGCTTTCTTT. This translates into CASSLGDLRNTEAFF. V gene TRBV13 combines with J gene TRBJ1-1; no firm D call. The CDR3 length is 15 residues. V lost 0 bases and J 1 base, leaving 9 bases between the germline ends. CDR1 and CDR2 (germline): PRHDT, FYEKMQ (reference sequence).

This sequence joins TRBV9 and TRBJ2-3; no reliable D call. This CDR3 is 14 amino acids long. V lost 0 bases and J lost 6, with 11 bases in between. Germline CDR1 SGDLS, CDR2 YYNGEE. CDR3 DNA: TGTGCCAGCAGCGTAGGCTCGGCCCCGGATACGCAGTATTTT. This gives the protein CASSVGSAPDTQYF.

J is TRBJ1-2 and V is TRBV9; a possible D gene is TRBD1 (5 bases). V lost 5 bases, J lost 0 bases, and 17 bases lay in between. Germline loops: CDR1 SGDLS, CDR2 YYNGEE. CDR3 size: 16 residues. CDR3 residues: CASSTQAGAANYGYTF. The DNA for the CDR3 is TGTGCCAGCAGTACACAGGCCGGGGCTGCTAACTATGGCTACACCTTC.

This chain connects TRBV29-1 to TRBJ2-7; 8 bases are shared with TRBD1. The CDR3 has 14 amino acids. V dropped 6 bases and J dropped 0; count of bases not matched to a gene: 7. Looked up from germline, CDR1 is SQVTM and CDR2 is ANQGSEA. The CDR3 region has the DNA TGCAGCGTGGACAGGGTAAAGTTCTCCTACGAGCAGTACTTC. Its protein product is CSVDRVKFSYEQYF.

In this sample, this clonotype turned up once. The rearrangement joins TRBV6-6 to TRBJ1-2, with TRBD1 as a possible D gene (5 bases). The V end lost 0 bases, the J end lost 7 bases, and 15 bases lay between the germline ends. Germline V lookup: CDR1 MNHNY, CDR2 SVGAGI (reference sequence). The CDR3 extends over 15 amino acids. The CDR3 sequence: CASSYSTGVGGGYTF. The CDR3 DNA sequence: TGTGCCAGCAGTTACTCGACGGGGGTTGGAGGTGGCTACACCTTC.

The chain joins TRBV30 to TRBJ2-3; D call uncertain. Trimming stripped 3 bases from V and 3 bases from J, with 16 bases between. CDR1 is GTSNPN and CDR2 is SVGIG in the germline V gene (reference sequence). The CDR3 is made up of 15 amino acids. The CDR3 nucleotides are TGTGCCTGGAGCTCTTCCGTCGGGCGGACAGATACGCAGTATTTT. It encodes CAWSSSVGRTDTQYF.

The chain links TRBV13 to TRBJ2-5; D call uncertain. The CDR3 totals 12 residues. Trimming stripped 2 bases from V and 5 bases from J, with 6 bases between. Germline loops: CDR1 PRHDT, CDR2 FYEKMQ (reference sequence). Here the CDR3 reads CASSLTPETQYF. The CDR3 DNA follows: TGTGCCAGCAGCTTAACCCCGGAGACCCAGTACTTC.

This chain joins TRBV5-6 and TRBJ2-1; TRBD1 agrees at 9 bases. V lost 1 base and J lost 7; bases outside the gene matches: 9. The length of the CDR3 is 16 residues. The germline V gene encodes CDR1 SGHDT and CDR2 YYEEEE. The CDR3 DNA reads TGTGCCAGCAGCTTGATGACAGGGGGGGGTAAGAATGAGCAGTTCTTC. The encoded protein is CASSLMTGGGKNEQFF.

CDR3 in amino acids: CASSLDGPLSYNEQFF. CDR3 nucleotide sequence: TGTGCCAGCAGCTTAGATGGTCCGTTATCCTACAATGAGCAGTTCTTC. The gene calls are TRBV7-8 and TRBJ2-1; D call uncertain. Deletions cut 1 base from V and 1 base from J, with 11 bases between. Looked up from germline, CDR1 is SGHVS and CDR2 is FQNEAQ. The CDR3 is 16 residues long.

This clonotype occurred a few times. The chain is built from TRBV2 and TRBJ2-5, with D hard to call. Trimming took 1 base from V and 3 from J, leaving 9 bases between them. In germline, CDR1 is SNHLY, CDR2 FYNNEI. This CDR3 contains 14 residues. In nucleotides, the CDR3 is TGTGCCAGCAGTGAAGGTCTTCCAGAAGAGACCCAGTACTTC. Translated, it gives CASSEGLPEETQYF.

The V and J genes are TRBV29-1 and TRBJ1-2, with a possible D match to TRBD1 (6 bases). The CDR3 has 17 residues. Germline V lookup: CDR1 SQVTM, CDR2 ANQGSEA. Trimming left V 1 base short and J 1 base short, with 19 bases between. In DNA, the CDR3 is TGCAGCGTTGAAGGCACCCCTTCGGCAGGGGATAACTATGGCTACACCTTC. It codes for CSVEGTPSAGDNYGYTF. Full variable domain (remainder filled in from reference TRBV29-1 and TRBJ1-2): SAVISQKPSRDICQRGTSLTIQCQVDSQVTMMFWYRQQPGQSLTLIATANQGSEATYESGFVIDKFPISRPNLTFSTLTVSNMSPEDSSIYLCSVEGTPSAGDNYGYTFGSGTRLTVV.

V usage is TRBV4-2 and J usage is TRBJ2-7; D not resolved. The CDR3 contains 13 residues. V was pared by 0 bases and J by 3 bases, with 6 bases between. CDR1 is LGHNA, CDR2 YNFKEQ, per germline. This CDR3 reads CASSQEVLYEQYF. As DNA, the CDR3 is TGTGCCAGCAGCCAAGAGGTCCTCTACGAGCAGTACTTC.

The chain recombines TRBV25-1 with TRBJ2-7, with D perhaps TRBD1 (6 bases). The CDR3 totals 12 residues. V was clipped by 6 bases and J by 6 bases, with 12 bases between them. Germline V gene data show CDR1 as MGHDK and CDR2 as SYGVNS. The CDR3 protein is CASRGPGVEQYF. CDR3 nucleotide sequence: TGTGCCAGCAGGGGTCCAGGGGTCGAGCAGTACTTC.